Each of the 28 T cell receptor beta chains below was sequenced from the same sample in a study of shared clonotypes between healthy human individuals. Generated by immunoSEQ multiplex PCR, the TCRdb table keeps only in-frame clones and is missing some. The table records 1.4 million or so clones, about 98.5% of them present only once. The source material was naive CD4+ T cells sorted from blood. The subset was: CD45RA+ positively selected. Receptors were obtained from a man aged 25-45 years in good health.

V gene TRBV28 combines with J gene TRBJ1-5, with D unresolved. The V gene lost 7 bases and the J gene lost 5 bases, with 12 bases spanning the gap. The CDR3 is 13 amino acids. From germline, CDR1 is MDHEN and CDR2 SYDVKM. CDR3 sequence reads: CASTLGVHQPQHF. The CDR3 nucleotides read TGTGCCAGCACCCTCGGGGTTCATCAGCCCCAGCATTTT.

V and J are TRBV5-8 and TRBJ2-7, with TRBD1 matching 9 bases. Germline-derived CDR1 and CDR2 are SGHTS and YDEGEE. V gave up 4 bases and J gave up 3 bases; unmatched junction bases: 2. The CDR3 is 13 amino acids. The CDR3 spells CASSRGQGYEQYF. Here the CDR3 DNA reads TGTGCCAGCAGCCGGGGACAGGGCTACGAGCAGTACTTC.

This sequence joins TRBV18 and TRBJ1-1; D gene ambiguous. The CDR3 contains 13 residues. CDR1 and CDR2 (germline): KGHSH, LQKENI. V was trimmed by 5 bases and J by 0 bases, leaving 7 bases between them. DNA of the CDR3: TGTGCCAGCTCAGGAACTATGAACACTGAAGCTTTCTTT. The encoded protein is CASSGTMNTEAFF.

The chain employs TRBV27 and TRBJ1-5, with a tentative D call TRBD1 (6 bases). Trimming stripped 5 bases from V and 5 bases from J, with 16 bases between. The CDR3 spans 15 residues. Per germline, CDR1 MNHEY and CDR2 SMNVEV (reference sequence). The CDR3 loop reads CASSLWGAGDQPQHF. CDR3 nucleotides: TGTGCCAGCAGTCTCTGGGGGGCAGGGGATCAGCCCCAGCATTTT.

The genes are TRBV5-1 and TRBJ2-1; D is unresolved. V lost 4 bases to trimming and J lost 4 bases, with 9 bases between them. The CDR3 covers 13 residues. CDR1 and CDR2 from the germline V gene are SGHRS and YFSETQ. The DNA of the CDR3 is TGCGCCAGCAGCCCTACCACATACAATGAGCAGTTCTTC. Its protein is CASSPTTYNEQFF.

This clone was observed a single time. V is TRBV6-6 and J is TRBJ1-1; D is perhaps TRBD1 (6 bases). CDR3 length: 15 amino acids. The V and J ends lost 2 bases and 0 bases respectively, with 10 bases between them. Germline loops: CDR1 MNHNY, CDR2 SVGAGI (reference sequence). CDR3 nucleotide sequence: TGTGCCAGCAGTTACATCCAGGGGCTGAACACTGAAGCTTTCTTT. This gives the protein CASSYIQGLNTEAFF.

The chain recombines TRBV29-1 with TRBJ1-4; D might be TRBD1 (6 bases). This CDR3 contains 13 residues. V was trimmed by 4 bases and J by 11 bases, leaving 17 bases between them. The V gene's germline CDR1 is SQVTM and CDR2 ANQGSEA. The CDR3 DNA reads as TGCAGCGTTGTTCGAGGGGGATCGGGTAAACTGTTTTTT. Amino acid sequence: CSVVRGGSGKLFF.

The chain uses TRBV29-1 and TRBJ1-2; TRBD1 is a possible D gene (5 bases). CDR3 length: 13 amino acids. V was cut by 7 bases and J by 8 bases, with 20 bases left in between. Germline values: CDR1 SQVTM, CDR2 ANQGSEA. The CDR3: CSAPGPGGWGYTF. The CDR3 nucleotides are TGCAGCGCTCCAGGGCCGGGAGGCTGGGGCTACACCTTC.

A single count supports this clone. This sequence joins TRBV28 and TRBJ2-1; 14 bases fit TRBD2. Losses at the gene ends were 2 bases for V and 15 bases for J; bases not matched to a gene: 18. Germline V gene lookup returns CDR1 MDHEN and CDR2 SYDVKM. CDR3 size: 18 residues. CDR3 in DNA: TGTGCCAGCAGTTTAACAGCCAGAAACCCGGGACTAGCGGGAGTACGGTTCTTC. Translating gives CASSLTARNPGLAGVRFF.

This rearrangement joins TRBV19 to TRBJ2-1, with 7 bases aligning to TRBD2. Germline loops: CDR1 LNHDA, CDR2 SQIVND (reference sequence). After removal of 6 bases from V and 7 bases from J, the junction contained 9 bases not matched to a gene. This CDR3 contains 14 residues. The CDR3 DNA follows: TGTGCCAGTAGCTCGCTACTAGCGCTGAATGAGCAGTTCTTC. It specifies CASSSLLALNEQFF.

The V gene is TRBV7-9, the J gene TRBJ2-5; 8 positions match TRBD2. Trimming removed 1 base from V and 3 bases from J; junction bases left unmatched: 1. Germline-derived CDR1 and CDR2 are SEHNR and FQNEAQ (reference sequence). The CDR3 has 14 amino acids. The CDR3 nucleotides are TGTGCCAGCAGCTTAGGCGGGAGGAAAGAGACCCAGTACTTC. It yields the protein CASSLGGRKETQYF.

V is TRBV11-2 and J is TRBJ1-5, with TRBD1 matching 9 bases. The CDR3 runs 15 residues. Germline V lookup: CDR1 SGHAT, CDR2 FQNNGV. The junction had 4 bases not matched to a gene; V was cut back by 2 bases and J by 5 bases. The CDR3 protein is CASSLTGGADQPQHF. The CDR3 bases are TGTGCCAGCAGCTTAACAGGGGGCGCGGATCAGCCCCAGCATTTT.

This chain links TRBV7-9 with TRBJ1-5; TRBD1 is a possible D gene (5 bases). Germline loops: CDR1 SEHNR, CDR2 FQNEAQ (reference sequence). V was trimmed by 0 bases and J by 2 bases, leaving 20 bases between them. This CDR3 comprises 19 residues. In nucleotides, the CDR3 is TGTGCCAGCAGCTTAGCGCCGAGCAGGGATCCGGGAGGCAATCAGCCCCAGCATTTT. It encodes CASSLAPSRDPGGNQPQHF.

The J gene is TRBJ2-1, the V gene TRBV6-5, with D possibly TRBD2 on 6 matching bases. The CDR3 consists of 16 residues. V lost 2 bases and J lost 8, with 19 bases in between. Germline CDR1 reads MNHEY; CDR2 reads SVGAGI. The CDR3 DNA sequence: TGTGCCAGCAGTTACAACCCGGCCGGCGGGATGGATGAGCAGTTCTTC. It yields the protein CASSYNPAGGMDEQFF.

The chain is built from TRBV10-3 and TRBJ2-1; 12 bases fit TRBD2. The germline CDR1 and CDR2 sequences are ENHRY and SYGVKD. V lost 0 bases, J lost 5 bases, and 2 bases stayed unmatched. The CDR3 consists of 16 residues. In DNA form, the CDR3 reads TGTGCCATCAGTGAGTCAGGACTAGCGGGAAACAATGAGCAGTTCTTC. Translating gives CAISESGLAGNNEQFF.

The CDR3 coding sequence is TGTGCCAGCAGCTTAGCGTTAGAGCCCACAGATACGCAGTATTTT. Translation: CASSLALEPTDTQYF. V usage is TRBV7-2 and J usage is TRBJ2-3; D remains unclear. CDR1 and CDR2 (germline): SGHTA, FQGNSA. V was clipped by 0 bases and J by 2 bases, with 9 bases between them. This CDR3 region has 15 residues.

V gene TRBV2 combines with J gene TRBJ2-1; D possibly uses TRBD1 or TRBD2 (5 bases each). Germline CDR1 SNHLY, CDR2 FYNNEI. The CDR3 has 13 amino acids. The V end lost 7 bases, the J end lost 8 bases, and 15 bases lay between the germline ends. The CDR3, as DNA: TGTGCCAGCAAGATGGTAGGGGACGATGAGCAGTTCTTC. As protein: CASKMVGDDEQFF.

V usage is TRBV6-6 and J usage is TRBJ2-5; TRBD1 matches at 9 bases. Germline V gene lookup returns CDR1 MNHNY and CDR2 SVGAGI (reference sequence). The CDR3 totals 14 residues. Trimming took 6 bases from V and 2 from J; bases not matched to a gene: 4. The CDR3: CASRIGQGQETQYF. The CDR3 region has the DNA TGTGCCAGCAGAATTGGACAGGGGCAAGAGACCCAGTACTTC.

The V gene is TRBV28, the J gene TRBJ2-7; 7 nucleotides match TRBD1. V gave up 7 bases and J gave up 0 bases; unmatched junction bases: 9. The CDR3 totals 15 residues. Germline V gene lookup returns CDR1 MDHEN and CDR2 SYDVKM. The CDR3 bases are TGTGCCAGCACCCAAGTACAGGGGCGCTCCTACGAGCAGTACTTC. Translation: CASTQVQGRSYEQYF.

J is TRBJ2-7 and V is TRBV6-1; 10 positions agree with TRBD1. CDR3 size: 16 residues. The V segment lost 5 bases and the J segment 4 bases; nucleotides outside the gene matches: 11. Germline V gene lookup returns CDR1 MNHNS and CDR2 SASEGT. As DNA, the CDR3 is TGTGCCAGCAGTCAAGGTCCATGGACAGGGGGTTACGAGCAGTACTTC. It is translated as CASSQGPWTGGYEQYF.

The genes are TRBV1 and TRBJ2-7; TRBD2 was called by the table and not checked on the DNA. TRBV1 is labeled a pseudogene. The CDR3 is 14 residues long. The CDR3 here is CTSSQGTSGYEQYF. Here the CDR3 DNA reads TGCACCAGCAGCCAAGGAACTAGCGGGTACGAGCAGTACTTC.

V usage is TRBV6-1 and J usage is TRBJ1-2; the D is unclear. This CDR3 is built from 13 residues. The V and J ends lost 0 bases and 8 bases respectively, with 10 bases between them. The germline V gene has CDR1 MNHNS and CDR2 SASEGT. The chain's CDR3 is CASSEALGSGYTF. CDR3 bases: TGTGCCAGCAGTGAAGCGCTAGGGAGCGGCTACACCTTC.

This clone was seen a few times. The sample holds other DNA sequences that translate to the same CDR3. The V and J genes are TRBV5-4 and TRBJ1-1; D not resolved. Trimming removed 0 bases from V and 1 base from J, with 4 bases in between. The CDR3 runs to 13 residues. Per germline, CDR1 SGHNT and CDR2 YYREEE (reference sequence). The CDR3: CASSLGGNTEAFF. CDR3 in DNA: TGTGCCAGCAGCTTGGGGGGGAACACTGAAGCTTTCTTT.

The chain links TRBV5-4 to TRBJ2-3; D is possibly TRBD2 (6 bases). Trimming stripped 0 bases from V and 3 bases from J, with 11 bases between. Per the germline V gene, CDR1 is SGHNT and CDR2 is YYREEE (reference sequence). CDR3 size: 15 residues. This CDR3 is CASSLVRGGTDTQYF. The DNA for the CDR3 is TGTGCCAGCAGCTTGGTCCGTGGGGGGACAGATACGCAGTATTTT. The full variable domain, with the rest looked up from reference TRBV5-4 and TRBJ2-3, is ETGVTQSPTHLIKTRGQQVTLRCSSQSGHNTVSWYQQALGQGPQFIFQYYREEENGRGNFPPRFSGLQFPNYSSELNVNALELDDSALYLCASSLVRGGTDTQYFGPGTRLTVL.

This rearrangement joins TRBV28 to TRBJ2-7; 8 positions agree with TRBD2. The V and J ends lost 4 bases and 0 bases, in that order; junction bases with no gene match: 8. Per the germline V gene, CDR1 is MDHEN and CDR2 is SYDVKM. The CDR3 totals 16 residues. The CDR3 loop is CASSSPRGGTSYEQYF. As DNA, the CDR3 is TGTGCCAGCAGTTCCCCCCGGGGGGGAACCTCCTACGAGCAGTACTTC.

The V gene is TRBV28, the J gene TRBJ2-7; tentatively, D is TRBD1 (5 bases). This CDR3 is built from 14 residues. Germline loops: CDR1 MDHEN, CDR2 SYDVKM. V lost 1 base to trimming and J lost 2 bases, with 9 bases between them. The CDR3 loop is CASSLLGPTYEQYF. CDR3 in DNA: TGTGCCAGCAGTTTATTGGGGCCGACCTACGAGCAGTACTTC.

The rearrangement links TRBV30 to TRBJ2-1; 8 bases are a match to TRBD1. The germline gives CDR1 GTSNPN, CDR2 SVGIG (reference sequence). The V gene end was trimmed by 5 bases and the J gene end by 2 bases; junction bases not matched to a gene: 5. The CDR3 has 14 residues. In DNA form, the CDR3 reads TGTGCCTGGGGACAGGGTTTTCCCTACAATGAGCAGTTCTTC. It translates to CAWGQGFPYNEQFF.

This clone was seen once. The chain combines TRBV5-4 with TRBJ2-7; no reliable D call. This CDR3 region has 11 residues. Trimming stripped 3 bases from V and 7 bases from J, with 8 bases between. CDR1 and CDR2 (germline): SGHNT, YYREEE (reference sequence). CDR3 in amino acids: CASSSVGEQYF. CDR3 nucleotide sequence: TGTGCCAGCAGCTCCGTAGGGGAGCAGTACTTC.